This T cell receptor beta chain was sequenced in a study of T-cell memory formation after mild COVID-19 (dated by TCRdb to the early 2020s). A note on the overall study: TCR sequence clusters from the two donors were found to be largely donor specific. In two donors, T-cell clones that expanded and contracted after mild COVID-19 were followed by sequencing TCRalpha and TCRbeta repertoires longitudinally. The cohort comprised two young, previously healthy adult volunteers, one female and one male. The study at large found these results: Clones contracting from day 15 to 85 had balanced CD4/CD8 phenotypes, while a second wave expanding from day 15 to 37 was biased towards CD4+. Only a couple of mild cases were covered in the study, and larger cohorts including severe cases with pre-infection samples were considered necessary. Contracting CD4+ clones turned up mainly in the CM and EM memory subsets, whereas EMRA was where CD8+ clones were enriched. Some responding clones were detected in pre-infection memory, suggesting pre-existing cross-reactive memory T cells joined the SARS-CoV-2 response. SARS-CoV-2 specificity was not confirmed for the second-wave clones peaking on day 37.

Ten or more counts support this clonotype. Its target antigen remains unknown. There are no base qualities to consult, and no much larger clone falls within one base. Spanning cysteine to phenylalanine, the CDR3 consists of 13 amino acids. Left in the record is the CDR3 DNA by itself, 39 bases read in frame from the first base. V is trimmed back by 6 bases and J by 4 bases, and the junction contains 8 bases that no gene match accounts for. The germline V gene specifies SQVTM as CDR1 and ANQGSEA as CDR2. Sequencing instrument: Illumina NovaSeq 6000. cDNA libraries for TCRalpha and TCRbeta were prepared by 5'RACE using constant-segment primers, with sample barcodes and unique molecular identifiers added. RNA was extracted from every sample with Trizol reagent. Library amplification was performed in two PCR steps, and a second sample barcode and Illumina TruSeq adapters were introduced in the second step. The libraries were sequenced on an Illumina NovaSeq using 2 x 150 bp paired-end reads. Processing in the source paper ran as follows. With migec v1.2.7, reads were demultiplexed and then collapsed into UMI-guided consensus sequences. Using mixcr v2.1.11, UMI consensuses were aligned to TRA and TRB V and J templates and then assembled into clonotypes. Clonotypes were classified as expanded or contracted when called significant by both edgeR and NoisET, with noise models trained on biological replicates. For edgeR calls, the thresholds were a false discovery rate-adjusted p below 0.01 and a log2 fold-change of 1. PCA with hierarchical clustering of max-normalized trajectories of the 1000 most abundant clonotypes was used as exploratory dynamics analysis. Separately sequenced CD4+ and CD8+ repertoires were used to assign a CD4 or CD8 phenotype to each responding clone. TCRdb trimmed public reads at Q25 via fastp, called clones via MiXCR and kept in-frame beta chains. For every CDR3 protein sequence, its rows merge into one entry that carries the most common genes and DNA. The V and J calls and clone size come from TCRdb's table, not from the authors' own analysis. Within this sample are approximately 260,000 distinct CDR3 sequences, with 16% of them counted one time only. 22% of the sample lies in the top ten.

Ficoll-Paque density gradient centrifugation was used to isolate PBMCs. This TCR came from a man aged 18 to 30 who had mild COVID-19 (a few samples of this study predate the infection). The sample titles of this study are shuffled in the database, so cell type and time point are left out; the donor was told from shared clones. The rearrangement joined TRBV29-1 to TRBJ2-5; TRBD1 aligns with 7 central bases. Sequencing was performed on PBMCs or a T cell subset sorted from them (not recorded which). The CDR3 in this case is CSVEGALGETQYF. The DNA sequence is TGCAGCGTCGAGGGGGCGTTGGGAGAGACCCAGTACTTC.